This T cell receptor beta chain was documented in a study of control samples from healthy donors and cancer patients. The CDR3 contains 15 residues. CDR1 is SNHLY, CDR2 FYNNEI, per germline. Germline trimming cut 7 bases from V and 0 bases from J; bases unmatched to any gene: 5. The table came from immunoSEQ multiplex PCR; TCRdb's copy has only in-frame clones and leaves some out. The table has over 150,000 clones, roughly 94% seen once; the top ten hold about 1.5%. This chain uses TRBV2 with TRBJ2-2, with 7 bases fitting TRBD1. This clonotype originated in a woman aged 18 to 35 in good health. Sample: blood. The CDR3 DNA is TGTGCCAGCACCGAGCAGGGGGCGAACACCGGGGAGCTGTTTTTT. Translating it yields CASTEQGANTGELFF.